The next 5 T cell receptor beta chains were all read from a single sample in a study of identical twins. TCRdb ran MiXCR on the 5' RACE reads and lists one entry per CDR3 protein. Among roughly 250,000 distinct CDR3 sequences, approximately 7.8% were seen once, and the ten largest hold about 5.6%. These same records also appear under a second study, on yellow fever vaccine responses in identical twins.

Source material: CD8+ T cells sorted from blood. Receptors were obtained from a woman younger than 35 in good health.

This clonotype has a handful of counts. V gene TRBV7-9 combines with J gene TRBJ2-7; a weak D match, TRBD1 (6 bases). V gave up 5 bases and J gave up 2 bases, with 19 bases separating them. The CDR3 spans 16 residues. The V gene's germline CDR1 is SEHNR and CDR2 FQNEAQ (reference sequence). CDR3 in amino acids: CASSHNRDKAAYEQYF. CDR3 bases: TGTGCCAGCAGCCACAACCGGGACAAGGCTGCCTACGAGCAGTACTTC.

The gene calls are TRBV9 and TRBJ2-1, with D hard to call. The CDR3 is 16 residues long. Deletions cut 0 bases from V and 2 bases from J, with 12 bases between. Per the germline V gene, CDR1 is SGDLS and CDR2 is YYNGEE. The CDR3 loop reads CASSVGELLTYNEQFF. The CDR3 DNA reads as TGTGCCAGCAGCGTAGGAGAGCTCCTTACCTACAATGAGCAGTTCTTC.

This clonotype was observed many times. The chain combines TRBV20-1 with TRBJ2-1; 9 bases align to TRBD2. The CDR3 has 13 residues. The germline V gene encodes CDR1 DFQATT and CDR2 SNEGSKA (reference sequence). Trimming took 4 bases from V and 7 from J; bases not matched to a gene: 5. The CDR3 DNA reads TGCAGTGCTACTAGCGGGACGGGGAATGAGCAGTTCTTC. It is translated as CSATSGTGNEQFF.

This rearrangement joins TRBV20-1 to TRBJ2-7; TRBD1 matches at 7 bases. The germline V gene has CDR1 DFQATT and CDR2 SNEGSKA (reference sequence). This CDR3 has 13 residues. Trimming cost V 4 bases and J 4 bases; bases outside gene matches: 7. DNA of the CDR3: TGCAGTGCTACCGGGACAGACCTTTACGAGCAGTACGTC. The encoded protein is CSATGTDLYEQYV.

The sample holds many counts of this clonotype. V is TRBV6-1 and J is TRBJ2-2; TRBD1 matches 8 bases. CDR3 length equals 15 residues. The germline V gene encodes CDR1 MNHNS and CDR2 SASEGT. With V trimmed by 7 bases and J by 2 bases, 6 bases remained unmatched. DNA for the CDR3: TGTGCCAGCAAACTAGGACAGGGAAACACCGGGGAGCTGTTTTTT. It codes for CASKLGQGNTGELFF.